One and the same sample provided the 26 T cell receptor beta chains below, sequenced in a study of CD8 T cells in Susac syndrome. Random hexamers were used to reverse transcribe an amount of roughly 0.45 to 1 ug RNA. A single record per CDR3 protein comes from TCRdb applying MiXCR to the immunoSEQ multiplex PCR reads. The sample shows 250,000 to 300,000 distinct CDR3 sequences, 65% to 90% of them seen only once. Sequenced: CD8+ T cells from PBMCs. These receptors originate from a human donor with multiple sclerosis.

The chain has TRBV12-3 or TRBV12-4 and TRBJ1-5, with D uncertain. Deletions cut 2 bases from V and 7 bases from J, with 9 bases between. The CDR3 extends over 13 amino acids. DNA of the CDR3: TGTGCCAGCAGTTTACTCCAAGGGCAGCCCCAGCATTTT. Amino acids: CASSLLQGQPQHF.

Of note for this clonotype: Compared with germline, one end of the junction differs, possibly owing to a read error. J is TRBJ2-5 and V is TRBV10-3; TRBD2 is a possible D gene (5 bases). Germline CDR1 and CDR2: ENHRY and SYGVKD. This CDR3 region has 14 residues. The chain's CDR3 is CAIREAGSWETQYF. The DNA for the CDR3 is TGTGCCATCCGTGAGGCGGGTAGCTGGGAGACCCAGTACTTC.

The genes are TRBV29-1 and TRBJ2-1; 7 bases fit TRBD2. The J segment lost 0 bases and the V segment lost 6 bases, leaving 8 bases of the junction unmatched. Per germline, CDR1 SQVTM and CDR2 ANQGSEA. The CDR3 runs 15 residues. CDR3 sequence: CSVKAAGSSYNEQFF. The CDR3, as DNA: TGCAGCGTGAAAGCAGCGGGAAGCTCCTACAATGAGCAGTTCTTC.

The chain combines TRBV13 with TRBJ2-1; D possibly corresponds to TRBD1 (6 bases). The CDR3 extends over 14 amino acids. Per germline, CDR1 PRHDT and CDR2 FYEKMQ (reference sequence). With 4 bases removed from V and 7 bases from J, the gap between germline ends came to 14 bases. The CDR3 bases are TGTGCCAGCAGCTGGTTACAGGGAGCAAATGAGCAGTTCTTC. It is translated as CASSWLQGANEQFF.

The gene calls are TRBV19 and TRBJ2-7, with TRBD1 identical over 7 bases. Per the germline V gene, CDR1 is LNHDA and CDR2 is SQIVND (reference sequence). The CDR3 runs to 13 residues. Trimming removed 5 bases from V and 2 bases from J; junction bases left unmatched: 3. Written as DNA, the CDR3 is TGTGCCAGTAGTCCCGGACAGGCCTACGAGCAGTACTTC. It is translated as CASSPGQAYEQYF.

The chain carries TRBV6-5 and TRBJ2-7; TRBD2 matches at 12 bases. CDR3 length: 14 residues. The trim removed 5 bases at V and 7 bases at J, leaving 6 bases unmatched. Germline values: CDR1 MNHEY, CDR2 SVGAGI. In nucleotides, the CDR3 is TGTGCCAGCAGTCCACTGACTAGCGGGAGAGAGCAGTACTTC. This translates into CASSPLTSGREQYF.

This sequence joins TRBV29-1 and TRBJ2-1; a possible D gene is TRBD1 (5 bases). Trimming left V 2 bases short and J 4 bases short, with 9 bases between. Germline V CDR1 and CDR2: SQVTM, ANQGSEA. CDR3 length: 13 amino acids. The CDR3 loop reads CSVETDTYNEQFF. The CDR3, as DNA: TGCAGCGTTGAAACGGACACGTACAATGAGCAGTTCTTC.

The rearrangement uses TRBV27 and TRBJ2-3; the D gene is possibly TRBD1 (6 bases). Germline-derived CDR1 and CDR2 are MNHEY and SMNVEV (reference sequence). Deletions cut 4 bases from V and 6 bases from J, with 11 bases between. The CDR3 spans 13 residues. In nucleotides, the CDR3 is TGTGCCAGCAGTTACCAGGGGTATGATACGCAGTATTTT. This codes for CASSYQGYDTQYF.

The chain joins TRBV5-8 to TRBJ2-2; 9 nucleotides match TRBD1. J lost 2 bases, V lost 5 bases, and 4 bases had no gene match. CDR3 length equals 15 residues. CDR1 is SGHTS, CDR2 YDEGEE, per germline. The CDR3 is CASRDRGPNTGELFF. The CDR3 DNA reads TGTGCCAGCAGGGACAGGGGTCCTAACACCGGGGAGCTGTTTTTT. Supplemented by reference TRBV5-8 and TRBJ2-2, the full variable domain reads EAGVTQSPTHLIKTRGQQATLRCSPISGHTSVYWYQQALGLGLQFLLWYDEGEERNRGNFPPRFSGRQFPNYSSELNVNALELEDSALYLCASRDRGPNTGELFFGEGSRLTVL.

The genes are TRBV20-1 and TRBJ1-1; 11 bases map to TRBD1. V was clipped by 8 bases and J by 11 bases; unmatched bases: 31. The CDR3 is 19 residues long. Germline CDR1 is DFQATT and CDR2 is SNEGSKA (reference sequence). The DNA of the CDR3 is TGCAGTCCTCGGGTACCTTTGGACAGGGGGCGCGTATGGGACATTGTCGCTTTCTTT. Its translation: CSPRVPLDRGRVWDIVAFF.

The chain has TRBV5-6 and TRBJ1-2, with a weak D call TRBD1 (6 bases). Trimming removed 0 bases from V and 4 bases from J, with 13 bases in between. CDR1 and CDR2 from the germline V gene are SGHDT and YYEEEE. The CDR3 length is 15 residues. CDR3 nucleotides: TGTGCCAGCAGCTTGGGGACCCGGGGGGCCTATGGCTACACCTTC. Its translation is CASSLGTRGAYGYTF.

For this clonotype: A much more abundant neighbour one base away suggests this may be a read error. The rearrangement links TRBV7-6 to TRBJ1-5, with TRBD1 as a possible D gene (5 bases). Germline lookup yields CDR1 SGHVS and CDR2 FNYEAQ. The CDR3 loop spans 15 amino acids. The CDR3 loop is CAGSLTGGNNQPQHF. The DNA for the CDR3 is TGTGCCGGCAGCTTGACGGGGGGGAATAATCAGCCCCAGCATTTT.

This clonotype came up once. The V call is TRBV28, the J call TRBJ2-7; 8 bases are shared with TRBD1. Germline lookup yields CDR1 MDHEN and CDR2 SYDVKM. The CDR3 loop spans 13 amino acids. Trimming cost V 2 bases and J 7 bases; bases outside gene matches: 4. The CDR3 sequence: CASSLPDRGEQYF. CDR3 nucleotides: TGTGCCAGCAGTTTACCCGACAGGGGAGAGCAGTACTTC.

V gene TRBV29-1 combines with J gene TRBJ1-1; D uncertain. Germline assignment: CDR1 SQVTM and CDR2 ANQGSEA. Between the trimmed V and J ends, which lost 1 base and 1 base, there was a span of 7 bases. The CDR3 contains 13 residues. This CDR3 reads CSVEANGNTEAFF. CDR3 sequence (DNA): TGCAGCGTTGAAGCCAACGGGAACACTGAAGCTTTCTTT.

V and J are TRBV9 and TRBJ1-1; perhaps TRBD1 as D (5 bases). V was clipped by 2 bases and J by 2 bases, with 13 bases between them. This CDR3 contains 15 residues. The V gene's germline CDR1 is SGDLS and CDR2 YYNGEE. The DNA for the CDR3 is TGTGCCAGCAGCGTTTCCGGGACGCCAAACACTGAAGCTTTCTTT. Protein product: CASSVSGTPNTEAFF.

CDR3 protein: CASSYFPGYEQYF. In DNA form, the CDR3 reads TGTGCCAGCAGTTACTTCCCCGGATACGAGCAGTACTTC. J is TRBJ2-7 and V is TRBV6-5; D gene uncertain. The CDR3 has 13 amino acids. Between the trimmed V and J ends, which lost 1 base and 4 bases, there was a span of 8 bases. Germline CDR1 MNHEY, CDR2 SVGAGI.

The sample holds one count of this clonotype. This rearrangement joins TRBV10-3 to TRBJ2-5; unclear D gene. V was shortened by 7 bases and J by 5 bases, with 14 bases between the two germline ends. The germline V gene has CDR1 ENHRY and CDR2 SYGVKD. This CDR3 has 13 residues. DNA of the CDR3: TGTGCCATCAACCCGTATATCCGGGAGACCCAGTACTTC. It translates to CAINPYIRETQYF.

The genes are TRBV6-6 and TRBJ2-3; 7 bases map to TRBD2. CDR3 length: 15 residues. Per germline, CDR1 MNHNY and CDR2 SVGAGI (reference sequence). The V segment lost 0 bases and the J segment 5 bases; nucleotides outside the gene matches: 5. The CDR3 reads CASSYSTREGDTQYF. The CDR3 DNA reads as TGTGCCAGCAGTTACTCGACCAGGGAGGGAGATACGCAGTATTTT.

This chain connects TRBV6-2 or TRBV6-3 to TRBJ2-1; TRBD2 matches at 10 bases. V lost 0 bases to trimming and J lost 7 bases; unmatched junction nucleotides: 21. This CDR3 spans 21 amino acids. Germline V gene lookup returns CDR1 MNHEY and CDR2 SVGEGT. CDR3 sequence reads: CASSYSRLAGETGRPRNEQFF. The CDR3 DNA reads TGTGCCAGCAGTTACTCTCGGCTAGCGGGAGAAACTGGGAGGCCTCGGAATGAGCAGTTCTTC.

The chain is built from TRBV4-3 and TRBJ1-2; possible D gene TRBD1, 5 bases. CDR1 and CDR2 from the germline V gene are LGHNA and YSLEER. The CDR3 is 14 residues long. V lost 4 bases and J 8 bases, leaving 17 bases between the germline ends. The CDR3 region is CASSPLGGMDGYTF. CDR3 DNA: TGCGCCAGCAGCCCCTTGGGGGGAATGGACGGCTACACCTTC.

V usage is TRBV20-1 and J usage is TRBJ1-2; 7 bases agree with TRBD1. V lost 0 bases and J lost 4; bases outside the gene matches: 8. CDR3 length: 15 amino acids. Germline CDR1 DFQATT, CDR2 SNEGSKA (reference sequence). The CDR3, as DNA: TGCAGTGCTAGAGAGCCGGGACAGATTTTCTATGGCTACACCTTC. Translating gives CSAREPGQIFYGYTF.

This rearrangement joins TRBV5-4 to TRBJ1-2; tentative D call: TRBD1 (6 bases). The CDR3 is 16 residues long. Germline V gives CDR1 SGHNT, CDR2 YYREEE (reference sequence). V lost 0 bases and J lost 4, with 16 bases in between. As DNA, the CDR3 is TGTGCCAGCAGCTTGGCCCAAGGGGGACCTCCCTATGGCTACACCTTC. This translates into CASSLAQGGPPYGYTF. The full variable domain, with the rest looked up from reference TRBV5-4 and TRBJ1-2, is ETGVTQSPTHLIKTRGQQVTLRCSSQSGHNTVSWYQQALGQGPQFIFQYYREEENGRGNFPPRFSGLQFPNYSSELNVNALELDDSALYLCASSLAQGGPPYGYTFGSGTRLTVV.

This clonotype was counted only a few times. The chain links TRBV5-1 to TRBJ1-1, with TRBD1 identical over 8 bases. J lost 5 bases, V lost 4 bases, and 7 bases had no gene match. Germline CDR1 SGHRS, CDR2 YFSETQ. The CDR3 is 14 residues long. Here the CDR3 DNA reads TGCGCCAGCAGCACCCGGACAGGGAAAACTGAAGCTTTCTTT. It yields the protein CASSTRTGKTEAFF.

V usage is TRBV20-1 and J usage is TRBJ2-7; D is undetermined. The CDR3 is 13 amino acids. Germline V lookup: CDR1 DFQATT, CDR2 SNEGSKA (reference sequence). Trimming took 3 bases from V and 3 from J, leaving 12 bases between them. The CDR3 nucleotides are TGCAGTGCTAGCCTGGGTATGGACTACGAGCAGTACTTC. This gives the protein CSASLGMDYEQYF.

CDR3 residues: CASSLDASIAGITDNEQFF. CDR3 nucleotides: TGTGCCAGCAGCTTGGATGCCTCGATAGCGGGAATCACCGACAATGAGCAGTTCTTC. This chain uses TRBV7-8 with TRBJ2-1, with TRBD2 matching over 8 bases. V gave up 3 bases and J gave up 5 bases; unmatched junction bases: 18. Per germline, CDR1 SGHVS and CDR2 FQNEAQ. CDR3 length: 19 residues. The full variable domain, in which reference TRBV7-8 and TRBJ2-1 provide the parts outside the CDR3, is GAGVSQSPRYKVAKRGQDVALRCDPISGHVSLFWYQQALGQGPEFLTYFQNEAQLDKSGLPSDRFFAERPEGSVSTLKIQRTQQEDSAVYLCASSLDASIAGITDNEQFFGPGTRLTVL.

The chain combines TRBV20-1 with TRBJ1-2; D is possibly TRBD1 (6 bases). Trimming shortened V by 4 bases and J by 10 bases, and 16 bases separated the two germline ends. The germline V gene encodes CDR1 DFQATT and CDR2 SNEGSKA (reference sequence). The CDR3 consists of 12 residues. CDR3 residues: CSAIPGAFDYTF. CDR3 DNA sequence: TGCAGTGCTATACCAGGGGCTTTTGACTACACCTTC.